Below, one T cell receptor beta chain is given with its context. What it binds is unknown. Primers for the PCR totalled 60 Vbeta and 13 Jbeta. TCRdb keeps only in-frame clones here, not all; method: immunoSEQ multiplex PCR. The profile shows under 150,000 clones, about 79% of them singletons. The data were taken from a study of cytomegalovirus exposure and HLA in healthy donors. Study-level results: Later analysis showed TCR association rates varying by HLA locus, highest for DRB1 and lowest for HLA-C. There were some 150 TCR beta chains listed as cytomegalovirus-associated.

Germline trimming cut 4 bases from V and 3 bases from J; bases unmatched to any gene: 5. The CDR3 runs to 15 residues. Germline CDR1 reads SGHTS; CDR2 reads YDEGEE. The sequenced sample consisted of PBMCs. This TCR was sampled from a male donor in good health and CMV-seronegative. The rearrangement uses TRBV5-8 and TRBJ1-2, with 11 bases aligning to TRBD1. CDR3 loop: CASSRGQGAYYGYTF. CDR3 nucleotide sequence: TGTGCCAGCAGCCGAGGACAGGGGGCTTACTATGGCTACACCTTC.